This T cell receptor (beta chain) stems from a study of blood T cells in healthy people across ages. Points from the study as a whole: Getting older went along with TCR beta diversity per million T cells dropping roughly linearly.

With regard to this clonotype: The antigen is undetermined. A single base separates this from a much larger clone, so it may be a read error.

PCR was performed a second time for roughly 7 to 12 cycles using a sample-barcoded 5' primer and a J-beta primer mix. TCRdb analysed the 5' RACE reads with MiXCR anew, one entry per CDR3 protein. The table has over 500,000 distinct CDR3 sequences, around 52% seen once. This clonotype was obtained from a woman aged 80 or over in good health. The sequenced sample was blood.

In nucleotides, the CDR3 is TGTGCCACCAGCGACCCCGTACCGACAGGAGCGACAGACAAAGAGCAGTTCTTC. It specifies CATSDPVPTGATDKEQFF. This sequence joins TRBV24-1 and TRBJ2-1; D perhaps matches TRBD1 (6 bases). CDR3 length: 18 amino acids. Germline V gene sequence: CDR1 KGHDR, CDR2 SFDVKD.